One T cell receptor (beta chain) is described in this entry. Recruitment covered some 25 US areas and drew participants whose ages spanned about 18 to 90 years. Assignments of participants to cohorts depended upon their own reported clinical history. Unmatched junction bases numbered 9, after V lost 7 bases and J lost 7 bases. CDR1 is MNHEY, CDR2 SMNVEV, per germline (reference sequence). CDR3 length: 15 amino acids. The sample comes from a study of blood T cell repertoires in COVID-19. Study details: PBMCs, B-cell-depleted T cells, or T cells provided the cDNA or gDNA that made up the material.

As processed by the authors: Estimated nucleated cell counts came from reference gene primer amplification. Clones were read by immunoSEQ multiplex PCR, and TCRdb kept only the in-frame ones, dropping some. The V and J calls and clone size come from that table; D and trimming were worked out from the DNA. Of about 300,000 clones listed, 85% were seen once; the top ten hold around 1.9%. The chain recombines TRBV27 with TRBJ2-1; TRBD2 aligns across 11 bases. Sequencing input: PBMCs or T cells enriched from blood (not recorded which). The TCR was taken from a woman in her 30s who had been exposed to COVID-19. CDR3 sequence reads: CASTSGLAGGNEQFF. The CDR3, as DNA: TGTGCCAGCACCTCTGGCCTAGCGGGGGGTAATGAGCAGTTCTTC.